This T cell receptor beta chain was obtained from a study of memory CD4+ T cells and cytomegalovirus serostatus (dated by TCRdb to the late 2010s). Regarding the study in general: A total of roughly 33 healthy Belgian adults, of whom 9 were CMV seropositive and approximately 24 were CMV seronegative, were included in the cohort. CD4+ memory TCRbeta repertoires of a Belgian cohort with known cytomegalovirus serostatus were sequenced in order to replicate a published TCR-based CMV serostatus classifier. What the study reported, not specific to this receptor: CMV serostatus prediction reached a median bootstrapped AUC of 0.95 with the original framework and 0.91 with a US-trained random forest. Unlike the original study, which covered naive and memory CD4+ and CD8+ populations, the Belgian study sequenced only CD4+CD45RO+ memory cells. Among the 160 or so previously reported CMV-associated TCRbeta sequences, some 62 showed up in the CD4+ memory repertoires, with each one found in between one and five individuals. A median bootstrapped AUC of 0.95 with a 95% CI of 0.76-1.00 was achieved on the Belgian cohort by the original-framework classifier. Results were interpreted as suggesting that the CMV-associated TCR signature is largely present in the CD4+ memory repertoire.

This clone was counted a single time. Its antigen has not been determined. One base away there is no much larger clone; base qualities are not given. Genomic DNA was extracted from sorted cells with the Quick-DNA Microprep Kit. Amplification of TCRbeta DNA was done with the immunoSEQ hsTCRbeta kit, following the protocol from the manufacturer. An Illumina MiSeq instrument was used to sequence the TCRbeta libraries. Regarding the original processing steps: Following removal of out-of-frame sequences, 2.4 million or so distinct TCRbeta sequences were retained, with an average of about 61,000 per individual. Each individual was scored by the count of 150 or so previously reported CMV-associated TCRbeta sequences and the total productive distinct TCRbeta count. A beta-binomial model was reimplemented in Python, and scikit-learn random forests with default parameters were trained on data from the US cohort. Classifier performance on the Belgian cohort was summarized as median AUC with percentile confidence intervals over 10,000 bootstrap iterations. TCRdb carries this immuneACCESS record with in-frame sequences only. Its versions omit some clonotypes, under half of them owing to an unresolved V gene in the studies checked, with the rest unexplained. The V and J calls and the clone size are those of that table, but D and trimming were determined from the DNA. The table for this sample lists 25,000 to 30,000 clones; 75% to 85% of them were counted only once. Around 0.68% of the sample lies in the top ten.

Single viable CD3+CD4+CD8-CD45RO+ cells were sorted as memory CD4+ T cells on a FACSAria II. CMV serostatus was determined with a Roche Elecsys assay detecting serum IgG against CMV pp150, pp28, p38 and p52. After thawing, total CD4+ T cells were enriched by positive selection with CD4 magnetic microbeads. The samples came from a different study that was designed specifically to examine the CD4+ T cell memory repertoire. Following standard operating procedures, peripheral blood mononuclear cells were isolated and cryopreserved, while serum was kept at -80 degrees C. CD3-PerCP (BW264/56), CD4-APC (RPA-T4), CD45RO-PE (UCHT1) and CD8-Pacific Orange (3B5) antibodies were used for staining, and non-viable cells were excluded with Sytox blue. Trimming takes 0 bases from V and 1 base from J, and the germline ends sit 18 bases apart. For CDR1 and CDR2, the germline V gene lists LGHNA and YSLEER. Its CDR3 holds 18 amino acids, cysteine through phenylalanine. The kept DNA is CDR3 alone, 54 bases in frame from the first base.

The source is an adult in good health and CMV-seronegative. The chain employs TRBV4-3 and TRBJ1-1, with no confidently assigned D gene. Sequenced material: memory CD4+ T cells from blood. The CDR3 corresponds to CASSQDGVVAHTNTEAFF. The sequenced DNA: TGCGCCAGCAGCCAAGATGGCGTTGTGGCACACACGAACACTGAAGCTTTCTTT.